This paragraph reports one T cell receptor beta chain. These data originate in a study of blood T cell repertoires in COVID-19. Study as a whole: The analysed material was cDNA or gDNA that came from T cells, B-cell-depleted T cells, or PBMCs.

Here immunoSEQ multiplex PCR was the method, and the copy in TCRdb shows in-frame clones only, minus some. The table shows about 260,000 clones, with around 87% occurring only once. The J segment lost 6 bases and the V segment lost 0 bases, leaving 4 bases of the junction unmatched. The CDR3 length is 14 residues. Germline assignment: CDR1 SGDLS and CDR2 YYNGEE. The rearrangement uses TRBV9 and TRBJ2-3; 7 bases are shared with TRBD2. The source material was peripheral blood. The receptor's source is a woman in her forties or fifties with acute or convalescent COVID-19. DNA of the CDR3: TGTGCCAGCAGCGTAGGGACTAGTCTTGATACGCAGTATTTT. It yields the protein CASSVGTSLDTQYF. The whole variable domain, filled in from reference TRBV9 and TRBJ2-3, reads DSGVTQTPKHLITATGQRVTLRCSPRSGDLSVYWYQQSLDQGLQFLIQYYNGEERAKGNILERFSAQQFPDLHSELNLSSLELGDSALYFCASSVGTSLDTQYFGPGTRLTVL.